One and the same sample provided the 32 T cell receptor beta chains below, sequenced in a study of blood T cell repertoires in COVID-19. Profiling relied on immunoSEQ multiplex PCR, and the TCRdb table lists in-frame clones only, not all of them. The sample consists of almost 400,000 clones, 70% to 90% of them appearing once. Sequences were obtained from peripheral blood. The receptors derive from a woman aged 55-69 years with COVID-19, enrolled during active disease.

The chain recombines TRBV6-5 with TRBJ1-2, with D hard to call. The germline V and J ends were trimmed by 6 bases and 9 bases, with 14 bases remaining between them. Germline V gene sequence: CDR1 MNHEY, CDR2 SVGAGI. The CDR3 extends over 12 amino acids. The CDR3 loop is CASRGPPQSYTF. CDR3 coding DNA: TGTGCCAGCAGGGGCCCCCCTCAGAGCTACACCTTC.

This chain joins TRBV18 and TRBJ1-4; 8 bases line up with TRBD1. With 4 bases clipped from V and 3 bases from J, the junction kept 10 bases outside the gene matches. The CDR3 contains 17 residues. Germline V gene sequence: CDR1 KGHSH, CDR2 LQKENI. CDR3 DNA: TGTGCCAGCTCACGTCGCCAGGGGGCAGGGGCTAATGAAAAACTGTTTTTT. As protein: CASSRRQGAGANEKLFF.

This clone was observed a few times. The DNA for the CDR3 is TGTGCCAGCAGCCAAGGTTCCACCCTCCACTTT. Translation gives CASSQGSTLHF. The V gene is TRBV14, the J gene TRBJ1-6; D ambiguous. Germline V gene data show CDR1 as SGHDN and CDR2 as FVKESK. Trimming took off 1 base at V and 14 bases at J, with 6 bases between the two ends. The CDR3 runs to 11 residues.

The genes are TRBV5-6 and TRBJ2-3; 9 bases line up with TRBD1. Germline CDR1 SGHDT, CDR2 YYEEEE. Trimming cost V 1 base and J 2 bases; bases outside gene matches: 8. The CDR3 covers 17 residues. The CDR3 spells CASSLFFTGGHTDTQYF. The CDR3 DNA reads as TGTGCCAGCAGCTTGTTTTTTACAGGGGGCCACACAGATACGCAGTATTTT.

This chain joins TRBV19 and TRBJ1-5, with TRBD1 matching over 7 bases. The CDR3 runs 14 residues. The ends lost 8 bases at V and 6 bases at J; junction bases unmatched: 10. Germline-derived CDR1 and CDR2 are LNHDA and SQIVND (reference sequence). DNA of the CDR3: TGTGCCAGTGCAGGGGGAAGTTTGAGTCAGCCCCAGCATTTT. Its protein is CASAGGSLSQPQHF.

The chain has TRBV10-3 and TRBJ2-3, with 12 nucleotides matching TRBD2. This CDR3 spans 18 amino acids. V dropped 0 bases and J dropped 2; count of bases not matched to a gene: 6. The V gene's germline CDR1 is ENHRY and CDR2 SYGVKD. CDR3 loop: CAISESASGGVFTDTQYF. The CDR3 DNA reads TGTGCCATCAGTGAGTCGGCTAGCGGGGGGGTTTTCACAGATACGCAGTATTTT.

In this sample, this clone turned up a few times. This rearrangement joins TRBV14 to TRBJ1-1; D unclear. Germline CDR1 SGHDN, CDR2 FVKESK. The CDR3 runs 12 residues. V dropped 7 bases and J dropped 1 base, with 7 bases sitting between them. The CDR3 loop reads CASTLGNTEAFF. CDR3 DNA sequence: TGTGCCAGCACCCTCGGGAACACTGAAGCTTTCTTT.

The V gene is TRBV3-1 (or the pseudogene TRBV3-2), the J gene TRBJ2-1, with TRBD1 matching 8 bases. Germline lookup yields CDR1 LGHDT and CDR2 YNNKEL (reference sequence). V lost 1 base to trimming and J lost 4 bases; unmatched junction nucleotides: 15. The CDR3 spans 19 residues. CDR3 sequence: CASSQGDRGAFEGYNEQFF. The CDR3 nucleotides are TGTGCCAGCAGCCAAGGTGACAGGGGCGCATTTGAGGGGTACAATGAGCAGTTCTTC.

The chain uses TRBV7-7 and TRBJ2-5; possible D gene TRBD2, 6 bases. CDR1 is SSHAT and CDR2 is FNYEAQ in the germline V gene (reference sequence). This CDR3 is built from 12 residues. Trimming pared 1 base from V and 7 bases from J, leaving 7 bases between. The CDR3 is CASSLVGGTQYF. The CDR3 DNA reads TGTGCCAGCAGCTTAGTCGGGGGGACCCAGTACTTC.

The V gene is TRBV4-1, the J gene TRBJ2-4; 9 nucleotides agree with TRBD1. Germline V gene lookup returns CDR1 MGHRA and CDR2 YSYEKL. CDR3 length equals 14 residues. Trimming at V came to 0 bases and at J to 13 bases, leaving 7 bases not matched to a gene. The CDR3 loop reads CASSQDWDRAHQYF. The CDR3 bases are TGCGCCAGCAGCCAAGATTGGGACAGGGCCCACCAGTACTTC.

The J gene is TRBJ2-3, the V gene TRBV28, with 11 bases that match TRBD2. The trim removed 8 bases at V and 4 bases at J, leaving 8 bases unmatched. CDR3 size: 15 residues. Germline V gene sequence: CDR1 MDHEN, CDR2 SYDVKM. The CDR3 region has the DNA TGTGCCAGCTTTAGCGGGGGGGCTTGGGCAGATACGCAGTATTTT. Translation: CASFSGGAWADTQYF.

The chain couples TRBV5-1 to TRBJ2-3, with 12 bases that match TRBD2. The V segment lost 1 base and the J segment 4 bases; nucleotides outside the gene matches: 4. The V gene's germline CDR1 is SGHRS and CDR2 YFSETQ. The CDR3 spans 16 residues. The CDR3 DNA reads as TGCGCCAGCAGCTTGTCTAGCGGGGGGGTTTCAGATACGCAGTATTTT. As protein: CASSLSSGGVSDTQYF.

This clone was seen just once. The V gene is TRBV6-5, the J gene TRBJ1-1, with TRBD1 identical over 7 bases. The CDR3 contains 15 residues. Looked up from germline, CDR1 is MNHEY and CDR2 is SVGAGI. The ends lost 4 bases at V and 4 bases at J; junction bases unmatched: 9. Here the CDR3 DNA reads TGTGCCAGCAGTTCCATACAGGGGAGAAGCACTGAAGCTTTCTTT. Protein product: CASSSIQGRSTEAFF.

The gene calls are TRBV27 and TRBJ2-1, with D perhaps matching TRBD2 (6 bases). Trimming removed 5 bases from V and 5 bases from J, with 16 bases in between. The germline V gene has CDR1 MNHEY and CDR2 SMNVEV (reference sequence). The CDR3 loop spans 15 amino acids. The CDR3 sequence is CASSPPYGGDNEQFF. In DNA form, the CDR3 reads TGTGCCAGCAGTCCCCCATATGGCGGGGACAATGAGCAGTTCTTC.

J is TRBJ2-5 and V is TRBV4-2; 9 bases match TRBD1. CDR3 length equals 17 residues. The V segment lost 1 base and the J segment 2 bases; nucleotides outside the gene matches: 8. Germline lookup yields CDR1 LGHNA and CDR2 YNFKEQ. The CDR3 bases are TGTGCCAGCAGCCAAGCCCCCGGACAGGGGACACAAGAGACCCAGTACTTC. Protein product: CASSQAPGQGTQETQYF.

The chain couples TRBV11-2 to TRBJ1-1; the match to TRBD1 covers 8 bases. Trimming took 5 bases from V and 5 from J; bases not matched to a gene: 10. The CDR3 has 15 amino acids. Germline assignment: CDR1 SGHAT and CDR2 FQNNGV. The CDR3 DNA sequence: TGTGCCAGCAGCCCAACTCAGGGGGCAGGAACTGAAGCTTTCTTT. Translation gives CASSPTQGAGTEAFF.

The chain employs TRBV7-6 and TRBJ2-7; 10 bases are a match to TRBD1. The length of the CDR3 is 14 residues. The germline V gene encodes CDR1 SGHVS and CDR2 FNYEAQ. V lost 6 bases, J lost 2 bases, and 4 bases stayed unmatched. The CDR3 reads CASREGQGAYEQYF. The CDR3 nucleotides read TGTGCCAGCAGGGAAGGACAGGGGGCCTACGAGCAGTACTTC.

The rearrangement uses TRBV4-2 and TRBJ2-7; D ambiguous. V was trimmed by 0 bases and J by 3 bases, leaving 9 bases between them. This CDR3 spans 14 amino acids. Germline V lookup: CDR1 LGHNA, CDR2 YNFKEQ. The CDR3, as DNA: TGTGCCAGCAGCCAAGATTCAGGCTACTACGAGCAGTACTTC. Protein: CASSQDSGYYEQYF.

The chain links TRBV24-1 to TRBJ2-2, with TRBD2 matching over 11 bases. The CDR3 covers 16 residues. Germline lookup yields CDR1 KGHDR and CDR2 SFDVKD. J was trimmed by 4 bases and V by 7 bases; bases with no gene match: 7. CDR3 in amino acids: CATRPSGGTFTGELFF. Here the CDR3 DNA reads TGTGCCACCAGACCTAGCGGGGGGACTTTCACCGGGGAGCTGTTTTTT.

V gene TRBV3-1 (or the pseudogene TRBV3-2) combines with J gene TRBJ2-7, with 13 nucleotides matching TRBD2. Germline V CDR1 and CDR2: LGHDT, YNNKEL (reference sequence). The CDR3 length is 15 residues. The V gene end was trimmed by 5 bases and the J gene end by 5 bases; junction bases not matched to a gene: 6. The CDR3 region has the DNA TGTGCCAGCAGCTCCCAACTAGCGGGGGGGCACGAGCAGTACTTC. This translates into CASSSQLAGGHEQYF.

The genes are TRBV15 and TRBJ1-2, with a weak D call TRBD1 (5 bases). This CDR3 is built from 15 residues. Germline values: CDR1 LNHNV, CDR2 YYDKDF (reference sequence). V shed 0 bases and J shed 3 bases, with 11 bases lying between them. CDR3 loop: CATSRESGRDYGYTF. In DNA form, the CDR3 reads TGTGCCACCAGCAGAGAATCGGGCAGGGACTATGGCTACACCTTC.

This clone was counted a single time. V is TRBV9 and J is TRBJ1-1; the D gene is possibly TRBD1 (5 bases). V was cut by 2 bases and J by 3 bases, with 14 bases left in between. CDR3 length: 15 amino acids. The germline V gene encodes CDR1 SGDLS and CDR2 YYNGEE. The CDR3 here is CASSVLGQSDTEAFF. DNA for the CDR3: TGTGCCAGCAGCGTGCTGGGGCAGTCGGACACTGAAGCTTTCTTT. Filled out from reference TRBV9 and TRBJ1-1, the complete variable domain reads DSGVTQTPKHLITATGQRVTLRCSPRSGDLSVYWYQQSLDQGLQFLIQYYNGEERAKGNILERFSAQQFPDLHSELNLSSLELGDSALYFCASSVLGQSDTEAFFGQGTRLTVV.

This clone has only one observation. The chain couples TRBV18 to TRBJ2-7; weak D call: TRBD1 (6 bases). Germline loops: CDR1 KGHSH, CDR2 LQKENI. V was cut by 6 bases and J by 0 bases, with 12 bases left in between. The CDR3 is 14 residues long. CDR3 bases: TGTGCCAGCTCCGCAGAGGGGGACTCCTACGAGCAGTACTTC. Protein: CASSAEGDSYEQYF.

J is TRBJ2-7 and V is TRBV6-6, with D possibly TRBD2 on 6 matching bases. The CDR3 is 13 residues long. Trimming cost V 5 bases and J 4 bases, with 12 bases left between them. Germline CDR1 reads MNHNY; CDR2 reads SVGAGI (reference sequence). The CDR3 DNA follows: TGTGCCAGCAGTGTGGGGGGTCATTACGAGCAGTACTTC. Residues: CASSVGGHYEQYF.

The chain joins TRBV9 to TRBJ2-1; TRBD2 aligns across 8 bases. J was trimmed by 2 bases and V by 3 bases; bases with no gene match: 4. The CDR3 has 15 amino acids. The germline gives CDR1 SGDLS, CDR2 YYNGEE. The CDR3 nucleotides read TGTGCCAGCAGCGGTAGCGGGGATACCTACAATGAGCAGTTCTTC. Amino acids: CASSGSGDTYNEQFF. Based on the CDR3 plus reference TRBV9 and TRBJ2-1, the full variable domain is DSGVTQTPKHLITATGQRVTLRCSPRSGDLSVYWYQQSLDQGLQFLIQYYNGEERAKGNILERFSAQQFPDLHSELNLSSLELGDSALYFCASSGSGDTYNEQFFGPGTRLTVL.

The CDR3 DNA follows: TGTGCCAGCAGGGGACAGGGGCATTCACCCCTCCACTTT. This encodes CASRGQGHSPLHF. This chain connects TRBV6-6 to TRBJ1-6; 10 bases are shared with TRBD1. The CDR3 runs to 13 residues. Trimming took 6 bases from V and 8 from J; bases not matched to a gene: 1. The germline V gene has CDR1 MNHNY and CDR2 SVGAGI (reference sequence).

This chain links TRBV28 with TRBJ2-4; TRBD1 might be the D (5 bases). The V end was cut by 2 bases, the J end by 1 base, with 12 bases between. The length of the CDR3 is 16 residues. Germline assignment: CDR1 MDHEN and CDR2 SYDVKM. Written as DNA, the CDR3 is TGTGCCAGCAGTTTAAGGGGAATTATCGCCAAAAACATTCAGTACTTC. Translating it yields CASSLRGIIAKNIQYF.

This clone was seen only once. The chain joins TRBV18 to TRBJ1-6; no definite D call. The CDR3 is 13 residues long. The germline V gene has CDR1 KGHSH and CDR2 LQKENI. Trimming took 6 bases from V and 8 from J, leaving 11 bases between them. CDR3 sequence (DNA): TGTGCCAGCTCCCCCGCGGGAGATTCACCCCTCCACTTT. This translates into CASSPAGDSPLHF.

The chain is built from TRBV5-4 and TRBJ1-1; no clear D gene. Germline loops: CDR1 SGHNT, CDR2 YYREEE (reference sequence). There are 13 residues in the CDR3. The CDR3 is CATSEVGYTEAFF. The DNA of the CDR3 is TGTGCTACCAGCGAGGTAGGTTACACTGAAGCTTTCTTT.

V gene TRBV28 combines with J gene TRBJ2-3; D might be TRBD1 (5 bases). The length of the CDR3 is 17 residues. V was pared by 2 bases and J by 0 bases, with 15 bases between. The germline V gene encodes CDR1 MDHEN and CDR2 SYDVKM. The CDR3, as DNA: TGTGCCAGCAGTTTAATGCAGGGTCCAGTCAGCACAGATACGCAGTATTTT. It is translated as CASSLMQGPVSTDTQYF.

This chain joins TRBV11-1 and TRBJ2-5; D possibly corresponds to TRBD2 (5 bases). The V end was cut by 4 bases, the J end by 5 bases, with 11 bases between. The CDR3 is 13 amino acids. The germline gives CDR1 SGHAT, CDR2 FQDESV (reference sequence). CDR3 DNA sequence: TGTGCCAGCAGCTATAACTGGAGGGAGACCCAGTACTTC. It codes for CASSYNWRETQYF.

J is TRBJ1-1 and V is TRBV10-3; 10 nucleotides match TRBD1. The V gene end was trimmed by 6 bases and the J gene end by 0 bases; junction bases not matched to a gene: 7. This CDR3 comprises 16 residues. Germline loops: CDR1 ENHRY, CDR2 SYGVKD. CDR3 nucleotide sequence: TGTGCCATCAGCCCGGGACAGGGGTTTATGAACACTGAAGCTTTCTTT. Its translation: CAISPGQGFMNTEAFF.